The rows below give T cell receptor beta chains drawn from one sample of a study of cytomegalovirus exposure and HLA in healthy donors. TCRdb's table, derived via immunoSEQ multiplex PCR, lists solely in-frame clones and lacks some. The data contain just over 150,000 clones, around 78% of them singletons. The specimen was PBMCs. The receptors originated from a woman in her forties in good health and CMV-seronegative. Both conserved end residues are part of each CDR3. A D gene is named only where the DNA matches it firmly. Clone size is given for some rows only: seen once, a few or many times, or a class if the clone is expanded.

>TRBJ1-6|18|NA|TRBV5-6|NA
TGTGCCAGCAGCTTTTTTGGACAGCAAAGCTCCTATAATTCACCCCTCCACTTT
CASSFFGQQSSYNSPLHF
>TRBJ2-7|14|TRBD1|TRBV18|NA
TGTGCCAGCTCACCGGGACAGGTTCTCTACGAGCAGTACTTC
CASSPGQVLYEQYF
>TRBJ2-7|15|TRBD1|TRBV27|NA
TGTGCCAGCAGTTTACGACAGGGGTCGTTGTACGAGCAGTACTTC
CASSLRQGSLYEQYF
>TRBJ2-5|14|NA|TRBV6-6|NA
TGTGCCAGCAGTTCGGCGGGGGCCCAAGAGACCCAGTACTTC
CASSSAGAQETQYF
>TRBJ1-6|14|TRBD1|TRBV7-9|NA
TGTGCCAGCAGCTTACAGGACAGGACTTCACCCCTCCACTTT
CASSLQDRTSPLHF
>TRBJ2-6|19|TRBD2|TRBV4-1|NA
TGCGCCAGCAGCCAAGATCTAGCGGGGGGGCCCTTTGGGGCCAACGTCCTGACTTTC
CASSQDLAGGPFGANVLTF
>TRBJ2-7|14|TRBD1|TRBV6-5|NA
TGTGCCAGCAGTTACATGGGACAGTACTACGAGCAGTACTTC
CASSYMGQYYEQYF
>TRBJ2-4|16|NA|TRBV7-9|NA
TGTGCCAGCTCGAAGCTGGGGCAGGGGGCCAAAAACATTCAGTACTTC
CASSKLGQGAKNIQYF
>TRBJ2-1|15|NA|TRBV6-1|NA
TGTGCCAGCATTAACGGCCAGGTCTCCTACAATGAGCAGTTCTTC
CASINGQVSYNEQFF
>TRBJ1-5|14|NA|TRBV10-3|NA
TGTGCCATCAGTGAACTGGGCGATAATCAGCCCCAGCATTTT
CAISELGDNQPQHF
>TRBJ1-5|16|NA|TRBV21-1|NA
TGTGCCAGGGGGGGGGCGAACAGGGGGCCCAATCAGCCCCAGCATTTT
CARGGANRGPNQPQHF
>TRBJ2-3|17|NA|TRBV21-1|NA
TGTGCCAGCAGCAAAGGACTAGCGGGGGCTTACACAGATACGCAGTATTTT
CASSKGLAGAYTDTQYF
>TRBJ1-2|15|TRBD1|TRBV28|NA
TGTGCCAGCAGTTTAGCTACAGGGGGCCTGGGAGGCTACACCTTC
CASSLATGGLGGYTF
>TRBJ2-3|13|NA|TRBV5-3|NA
TGTGCCAGAAGCTTGGTCCTTCCAGATACGCAGTATTTT
CARSLVLPDTQYF
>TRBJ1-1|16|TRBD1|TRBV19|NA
TGTGCCAGTAGTCCCGGGACAGCAATGCGGAACACTGAAGCTTTCTTT
CASSPGTAMRNTEAFF
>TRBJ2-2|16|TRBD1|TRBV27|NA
TGTGCCAGCAGTTTATGGGGACAGGGAATCACCGGGGAGCTGTTTTTT
CASSLWGQGITGELFF
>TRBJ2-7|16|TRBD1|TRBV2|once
TGTGCCAGCAGGGCGACTAGGACAGGGGGAGCCTACGAGCAGTACTTC
CASRATRTGGAYEQYF
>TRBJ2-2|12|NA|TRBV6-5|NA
TGTGCCAGCAGCCTGTACACCGGGGAGCTGTTTTTT
CASSLYTGELFF
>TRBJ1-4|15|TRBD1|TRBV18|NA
TGTGCCAGCTCACCTCAGGGGGCAACTAATGAAAAACTGTTTTTT
CASSPQGATNEKLFF
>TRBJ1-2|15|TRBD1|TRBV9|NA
TGTGCCAGCAGCGAGACCCCGGGGACAGGCTGGGGCTACACCTTC
CASSETPGTGWGYTF
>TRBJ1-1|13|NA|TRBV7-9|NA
TGTGCCAGCAGCCCCAGGTACCCCACTGAAGCTTTCTTT
CASSPRYPTEAFF
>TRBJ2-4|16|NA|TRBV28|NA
TGTGCCAGCAGTTTGAGGTCAGCTTTAGCCAAAAACATTCAGTACTTC
CASSLRSALAKNIQYF
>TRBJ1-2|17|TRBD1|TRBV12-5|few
TGTGCTAGTGGAACGTACCCTTACGGGACAGGGTTTAATGGCTACACCTTC
CASGTYPYGTGFNGYTF
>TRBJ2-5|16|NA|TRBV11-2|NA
TGTGCCAGCAGCTTAGGGCCCCGGGACACCCAAGAGACCCAGTACTTC
CASSLGPRDTQETQYF